The 5 T cell receptor beta chains below come from one sample, sequenced in a study of cytomegalovirus exposure and HLA in healthy donors. Primers included in the PCR were 60 Vbeta and 13 Jbeta primers. The data were produced by immunoSEQ multiplex PCR, yet TCRdb's version contains in-frame clones alone and is incomplete. There are approximately 150,000 clones in the sample; 80% occur only once, and around 9.8% lies in the top ten. The sample taken for sequencing was PBMCs. Receptor source: a man between 18 and 29 years old in good health and CMV-seropositive.

The chain couples TRBV9 to TRBJ2-3, with D unresolved. The CDR3 runs to 13 residues. Deletions cut 6 bases from V and 0 bases from J, with 8 bases between. Germline CDR1 is SGDLS and CDR2 is YYNGEE. The CDR3 DNA sequence: TGTGCCAGCACAATCGGGAGCACAGATACGCAGTATTTT. This codes for CASTIGSTDTQYF.

This chain joins TRBV19 and TRBJ1-5; D perhaps matches TRBD1 (6 bases). Germline loops: CDR1 LNHDA, CDR2 SQIVND (reference sequence). Trimming left V 7 bases short and J 6 bases short, with 13 bases between. The CDR3 has 13 residues. CDR3 nucleotide sequence: TGTGCCAGTACCCCAGGGGTAGGTCAGCCCCAGCATTTT. The encoded protein is CASTPGVGQPQHF. The variable domain in full, completed from reference TRBV19 and TRBJ1-5, reads DGGITQSPKYLFRKEGQNVTLSCEQNLNHDAMYWYRQDPGQGLRLIYYSQIVNDFQKGDIAEGYSVSREKKESFPLTVTSAQKNPTAFYLCASTPGVGQPQHFGDGTRLSIL.

The chain couples TRBV15 to TRBJ2-7, with D possibly TRBD2 on 6 matching bases. The CDR3 is 13 amino acids. Trimming took off 8 bases at V and 5 bases at J, with 16 bases between the two ends. In germline, CDR1 is LNHNV, CDR2 YYDKDF (reference sequence). The CDR3 here is CATSKTRTHEQYF. The CDR3 region has the DNA TGTGCCACCTCTAAGACTAGAACTCACGAGCAGTACTTC.

J is TRBJ2-7 and V is TRBV6-5, with D maybe TRBD2 (6 bases). Deletions cut 2 bases from V and 7 bases from J, with 12 bases between. Germline CDR1 MNHEY, CDR2 SVGAGI. CDR3 length: 13 residues. The CDR3 here is CASSYELAGEQYF. CDR3 sequence (DNA): TGTGCCAGCAGTTACGAACTGGCGGGGGAGCAGTACTTC.

The gene calls are TRBV4-3 and TRBJ2-7; 8 bases line up with TRBD1. Germline V gene sequence: CDR1 LGHNA, CDR2 YSLEER. The CDR3 runs to 17 residues. The trim removed 0 bases at V and 4 bases at J, leaving 11 bases unmatched. CDR3 DNA: TGCGCCAGCAGCCAAGAGGCTGGGGGACAGGACAGATACGAGCAGTACTTC. The encoded protein is CASSQEAGGQDRYEQYF.